This TCR beta chain came from a study of T cells in Graves' hyperthyroidism and ophthalmopathy. Across the whole study: Specimen type is peripheral blood, collected at initial diagnosis prior to any treatment. Whole-study results and caveats: A model of 13 V-J pairs discriminated ophthalmopathy from stable hyperthyroidism.

Pregnant or lactating patients were excluded, as were those with uncontrolled infection or other autoimmune disease. Used for diagnoses were clinical symptoms, serum thyroxine and TRAb, thyroid ultrasound and orbital computed tomography. At least ten counts were recorded for this clonotype. Its specificity is unknown. CDR3 length equals 19 residues. The V gene's germline CDR1 is SGHRS and CDR2 YFSETQ. J lost 1 base, V lost 3 bases, and 15 bases had no gene match. Amplification of TCR beta CDR3 regions was performed using RNA transcripts as template. TCR CDR3 underwent first-round RT-PCR with the HTBI primer set. TCRdb re-called the multiplex PCR reads with MiXCR, one entry per CDR3 protein. The sample lists 200,000 to 300,000 distinct CDR3 sequences; less than 20% were seen once.

The sequence was collected from a woman aged 18-30 years with Graves' ophthalmopathy. Sequenced sample: blood. This chain links TRBV5-1 with TRBJ2-2; 7 bases are shared with TRBD1. CDR3 nucleotides: TGCGCCAGCAGCTGGCCGCTTACTTCAGACAGGGTGAACACCGGGGAGCTGTTTTTT. This gives the protein CASSWPLTSDRVNTGELFF.